Below, 10 T cell receptor beta chains from the same sample are listed, as sequenced in a study of T cells in Graves' hyperthyroidism and ophthalmopathy. Using RNA transcripts as the source, TCR beta CDR3 regions were amplified. TCR CDR3 underwent first-round RT-PCR with the HTBI primer set. TCRdb processed the multiplex PCR reads anew with MiXCR; each CDR3 protein has one entry. The table lists some 510,000 distinct CDR3 sequences, 20% to 25% of them singletons. The specimen was blood. These receptors came from a man aged 18 to 35 with Graves' hyperthyroidism.

This clonotype was detected many times. The V gene is TRBV29-1, the J gene TRBJ2-2; 8 bases are a match to TRBD1. Losses at the gene ends were 3 bases for V and 1 base for J; bases not matched to a gene: 4. Per the germline V gene, CDR1 is SQVTM and CDR2 is ANQGSEA. The CDR3 covers 15 residues. This CDR3 reads CSVDDGTGNTGELFF. In DNA, the CDR3 is TGCAGCGTTGACGACGGGACAGGGAACACCGGGGAGCTGTTTTTT.

This clonotype came up many times. The genes are TRBV6-4 and TRBJ2-3; 8 bases agree with TRBD2. CDR1 is MRHNA and CDR2 is SNTAGT in the germline V gene. The CDR3 is made up of 15 amino acids. J lost 6 bases, V lost 10 bases, and 15 bases had no gene match. The CDR3 sequence is CATSDSGGASDTQYF. The CDR3 nucleotides are TGTGCCACCTCAGATTCGGGGGGGGCGTCGGATACGCAGTATTTT.

This clonotype was counted ten times or more. The V and J genes are TRBV3-1 and TRBJ1-3; no clear D. V was pared by 0 bases and J by 4 bases, with 4 bases between. The germline V gene has CDR1 LGHDT and CDR2 YNNKEL (reference sequence). This CDR3 contains 13 residues. CDR3 in amino acids: CASSQDWGNTIYF. CDR3 nucleotides: TGTGCCAGCAGCCAAGATTGGGGAAACACCATATATTTT.

In this sample, this clonotype turned up many times. This chain connects TRBV6-5 to TRBJ2-5, with D perhaps given as TRBD1 or TRBD2 (5 bases each). CDR1 is MNHEY and CDR2 is SVGAGI in the germline V gene. The CDR3 has 15 amino acids. V gave up 0 bases and J gave up 5 bases, with 13 bases separating them. CDR3 DNA sequence: TGTGCCAGCAGTTACTCATTGGGACCTGAGGAGACCCAGTACTTC. Its protein is CASSYSLGPEETQYF.

This clonotype was detected ten times or more. This chain links TRBV20-1 with TRBJ2-2; weak D call: TRBD2 (6 bases). Germline V gene lookup returns CDR1 DFQATT and CDR2 SNEGSKA (reference sequence). The V and J ends lost 5 bases and 7 bases respectively, with 17 bases between them. The CDR3 sequence is 14 residues long. CDR3 region: CSAVLTSKGGELFF. DNA for the CDR3: TGCAGTGCTGTGCTTACTAGCAAGGGCGGGGAGCTGTTTTTT.

At least ten counts were recorded for this clonotype. CDR3 region: CASSDTGWANVLTF. The CDR3 DNA is TGTGCCAGCAGTGACACAGGGTGGGCCAACGTCCTGACTTTC. This chain links TRBV6-1 with TRBJ2-6; a weak D match, TRBD1 (6 bases). This CDR3 is 14 amino acids long. CDR1 and CDR2 from the germline V gene are MNHNS and SASEGT. V lost 3 bases and J 5 bases, leaving 8 bases between the germline ends.

This clonotype has more than one count but fewer than ten. The chain uses TRBV6-5 and TRBJ1-1; D is undetermined. CDR1 MNHEY and CDR2 SVGAGI come from the germline V gene. V was trimmed by 0 bases and J by 7 bases, leaving 9 bases between them. The CDR3 has 13 amino acids. CDR3: CASSYSKGYEAFF. CDR3 DNA: TGTGCCAGCAGTTACTCGAAAGGTTATGAAGCTTTCTTT.

This clonotype was observed at least ten times. This chain uses TRBV28 with TRBJ1-5; D is unresolved. V lost 3 bases, J lost 6 bases, and 3 bases lay in between. The CDR3 covers 11 residues. The germline CDR1 and CDR2 sequences are MDHEN and SYDVKM. This CDR3 is CASSFSQPQHF. The CDR3 DNA is TGTGCCAGCAGTTTCTCTCAGCCCCAGCATTTT.

The table lists this clonotype with a few counts. J is TRBJ1-5 and V is TRBV4-1, with TRBD1 as a possible D gene (5 bases). The CDR3 runs to 14 residues. Germline V CDR1 and CDR2: MGHRA, YSYEKL. The ends were cut back, 1 base at V and 7 bases at J, with 11 bases in the middle. Written as DNA, the CDR3 is TGCGCCAGCAGCCAAGCTGGCAGGGTGCAGCCCCAGCATTTT. Protein product: CASSQAGRVQPQHF.

The gene calls are TRBV5-6 and TRBJ1-2; the match to TRBD1 covers 9 bases. Germline V lookup: CDR1 SGHDT, CDR2 YYEEEE. Trimming cost V 4 bases and J 8 bases; bases outside gene matches: 6. The CDR3 loop spans 13 amino acids. In DNA form, the CDR3 reads TGTGCCAGCAGCACAGGGGGCGCGGGGGGCTACACCTTC. Translating gives CASSTGGAGGYTF.